The source of this TCR beta chain is a study of T cell repertoires in cytomegalovirus infection. Study-level background: Shared public TCR beta signatures pointed to both CMV infection and a matching HLA type.

A word on this clonotype: Its antigen remains unidentified.

Points from the study as a whole: Ex vivo, HLA-C-restricted CMV-specific TCR beta clonotypes prevailed over the rest of the response. CMV carriers with the relevant HLA were identified by cumulative public TCR beta family frequency.

V shed 6 bases and J shed 6 bases, with 17 bases lying between them. CDR3 length: 14 residues. Germline V gives CDR1 MDHEN, CDR2 SYDVKM. Using its own MiXCR run on the reads, TCRdb lists one record per CDR3 protein. The repertoire has fewer than 300,000 distinct CDR3 sequences, about a quarter of them found once; the top ten carry more than 11%. The specimen sequenced was PBMCs. This chain connects TRBV28 to TRBJ1-1; weak D call: TRBD1 (5 bases). This TCR came from a human donor in good health (CMV status not recorded). Some clones in this sample may be carry-over from other donors' samples. CDR3 nucleotides: TGTGCCAGCAGGGGACTTGGGGGTGTGCCTGAAGCTTTCTTT. Protein sequence: CASRGLGGVPEAFF.